Reported below is one T cell receptor beta chain. Its antigen is still unknown. At one end the junction does not follow the germline gene, possibly because of a read error. Three rounds of nested PCR, following a modified ARM-PCR protocol, produced the TCRbeta library. TCRdb reanalysed the multiplex PCR reads using MiXCR and keeps one entry per CDR3 protein. The table has tens of thousands of distinct CDR3 sequences, 64% seen once. The record originates from a study of tumor and adjacent non-tumor tissue in lung cancer. Study in general: There were around 11 adenocarcinoma, a couple of squamous cell carcinoma and 1 small cell lung cancer cases.

This sample's RNA came from whole unsorted tissue. The normal lung tissue was taken more than 3 cm from the tumor edge. Chemotherapy-naive patients with new lung cancer underwent thoracic surgery in China, August–November 2014. The CDR3 totals 14 residues. CDR1 SGHKS and CDR2 YYEKEE come from the germline V gene (reference sequence). Notes on the study in general: Top 100 clones took a larger repertoire share in normal lung. Compared with tumor, normal lung showed significantly lower TCR diversity.

This sequence joins TRBV5-5 and TRBJ1-2; 10 bases line up with TRBD1. The sequencing sample was made of distant non-tumor lung tissue. This receptor was taken from an older woman with non-small cell lung cancer. Here the CDR3 DNA reads TGTGTCAGCAGCCAGGACAGGGGGAAGTATGGCTACACCTTC. Its protein product is CVSSQDRGKYGYTF. Combining the CDR3 with reference TRBV5-5 and TRBJ1-2 gives the whole variable domain DAGVTQSPTHLIKTRGQQVTLRCSPISGHKSVSWYQQVLGQGPQFIFQYYEKEERGRGNFPDRFSARQFPNYSSELNVNALLLGDSALYLCVSSQDRGKYGYTFGSGTRLTVV.